The present TCR beta chain was sequenced within a study of blood T cell repertoires in COVID-19. Overall study: Sources were T cells, B-cell-depleted T cells, or PBMCs; the material itself was cDNA or gDNA.

Original methodology: Reference gene primer amplification gave nucleated cell count estimates. Sequencing used immunoSEQ multiplex PCR; TCRdb keeps in-frame clones, though not all of them. Clone size and V and J calls were adopted from that table, with D and trimming inferred from the DNA. The repertoire holds 100,000 to 150,000 clones, with around 90% as singletons. One Seattle source followed patients from active infection through their disease course. CDR1 is SGHAT, CDR2 FQNNGV, per germline. There are 12 residues in the CDR3. Deletions cut 2 bases from V and 5 bases from J, with 6 bases between. Sequencing was carried out using peripheral blood. This chain connects TRBV11-2 to TRBJ2-5; D not resolved. The origin of this receptor is a man in his fifties or sixties with COVID-19, enrolled during active disease. DNA for the CDR3: TGTGCCAGCAGCTTATTAAGCGAGACCCAGTACTTC. Protein: CASSLLSETQYF.